The clone carrying this T cell receptor beta chain was picked up many times. Its target is unknown. Unique molecular identifiers were incorporated during preparation of the TCRbeta library. TCRdb re-derived calls from the PCR reads in MiXCR, one entry per CDR3 protein. Of approximately 230,000 distinct CDR3 sequences in the sample, about 25% were seen once. This specimen comes from a study of T-cell reconstitution after alpha-beta-depleted transplantation in children. The germline V gene encodes CDR1 SGDLS and CDR2 YYNGEE. V was trimmed by 0 bases and J by 8 bases, leaving 8 bases between them. This CDR3 contains 13 residues. The study's findings and limits: From newly produced T cells came most of the T-cell counts and diversity one year after transplant.

The gene calls are TRBV9 and TRBJ2-2; D ambiguous. The source was PBMCs, collected before TCRalphabeta/CD19-depleted stem cell transplant. The sequence was collected from a girl aged 2 to 10 with Fanconi anemia, due to receive a stem cell transplant. Written as DNA, the CDR3 is TGTGCCAGCAGCGTAGTGTCTGGAGGGGAGCTGTTTTTT. The encoded protein is CASSVVSGGELFF.